The 30 T cell receptor beta chains below come from one sample, sequenced in a study of cytomegalovirus exposure and HLA in healthy donors. Researchers ran the PCR with 60 Vbeta and 13 Jbeta primers. Generated by immunoSEQ multiplex PCR, the TCRdb table keeps only in-frame clones and is missing some. The sample spans tens of thousands of clones; the ten largest clones claim 1% to 1.5%. Sequencing was performed on PBMCs. All receptors come from a man aged 25-40 years in good health and CMV-seronegative.

The chain recombines TRBV7-9 with TRBJ2-7, with 9 bases fitting TRBD2. The CDR3 is 14 amino acids. The junction had 4 bases not matched to a gene; V was cut back by 1 base and J by 6 bases. The germline V gene has CDR1 SEHNR and CDR2 FQNEAQ (reference sequence). CDR3 protein: CASSLEGTSSEQYF. The DNA of the CDR3 is TGTGCCAGCAGCTTAGAGGGGACTAGCTCCGAGCAGTACTTC.

The rearrangement uses TRBV7-6 and TRBJ2-1; a possible D gene is TRBD1 (6 bases). Germline V gives CDR1 SGHVS, CDR2 FNYEAQ. Trimming stripped 5 bases from V and 6 bases from J, with 11 bases between. The CDR3 runs to 13 residues. The CDR3 nucleotides are TGTGCCAGCAGCCGGGGACACTTCAATGAGCAGTTCTTC. Protein sequence: CASSRGHFNEQFF.

The V gene is TRBV29-1, the J gene TRBJ1-1; possibly TRBD1 for D (5 bases). In germline, CDR1 is SQVTM, CDR2 ANQGSEA. Trimming took 5 bases from V and 4 from J, leaving 14 bases between them. This CDR3 contains 13 residues. The CDR3 nucleotides read TGCAGCGTTATTATCGGCAGGGCCACTGAAGCTTTCTTT. It is translated as CSVIIGRATEAFF.

This chain uses TRBV29-1 with TRBJ1-1; no definite D call. CDR1 SQVTM and CDR2 ANQGSEA come from the germline V gene. Trimming stripped 1 base from V and 4 bases from J, with 13 bases between. This CDR3 has 14 residues. The CDR3 DNA reads as TGCAGCGTTGAAGGTTCTGTGATGAGCACTGAAGCTTTCTTT. It translates to CSVEGSVMSTEAFF.

On this clone: One end of the junction does not line up with germline, which may come from a read error. The chain employs TRBV4-2 and TRBJ1-1, with D possibly TRBD1 on 6 matching bases. This CDR3 contains 15 residues. Germline lookup yields CDR1 LGHNA and CDR2 YNFKEQ. CDR3 protein: CASSQGNRVKTEAFF. The DNA for the CDR3 is TGTGCCAGCAGCCAAGGTAACAGGGTGAAAACTGAAGCTTTCTTT.

The chain recombines TRBV25-1 with TRBJ1-1; 8 nucleotides align to TRBD1. CDR3 length equals 16 residues. Germline CDR1 is MGHDK and CDR2 is SYGVNS. V gave up 7 bases and J gave up 0 bases; unmatched junction bases: 10. The CDR3 region has the DNA TGTGCCAGCACTTCGGGCGCAGGGGGCATGAACACTGAAGCTTTCTTT. As protein: CASTSGAGGMNTEAFF. Together with reference TRBV25-1 and TRBJ1-1, the CDR3 gives the full variable domain: EADIYQTPRYLVIGTGKKITLECSQTMGHDKMYWYQQDPGMELHLIHYSYGVNSTEKGDLSSESTVSRIRTEHFPLTLESARPSHTSQYLCASTSGAGGMNTEAFFGQGTRLTVV.

V and J are TRBV4-3 and TRBJ2-3; 9 bases align to TRBD2. V shed 1 base, J shed 0 bases, and the junction held 8 bases outside the gene matches. The CDR3 sequence is 18 residues long. Germline V CDR1 and CDR2: LGHNA, YSLEER. The CDR3 here is CASSQGWREGKSTDTQYF. CDR3 coding DNA: TGCGCCAGCAGCCAAGGGTGGCGGGAGGGGAAAAGCACAGATACGCAGTATTTT.

The rearrangement uses TRBV6-1 and TRBJ1-2; D possibly corresponds to TRBD1 (6 bases). The CDR3 is 15 amino acids. The V and J ends lost 1 base and 8 bases respectively, with 17 bases between them. Per germline, CDR1 MNHNS and CDR2 SASEGT. CDR3 nucleotide sequence: TGTGCCAGCAGTGAAGGGCGGGGGCGCGTCTACGGCTACACCTTC. This gives the protein CASSEGRGRVYGYTF.

V and J are TRBV7-2 and TRBJ2-1, with D unclear. Looked up from germline, CDR1 is SGHTA and CDR2 is FQGNSA. This CDR3 contains 15 residues. Trimming removed 7 bases from V and 5 bases from J, with 18 bases in between. The CDR3: CASTLRAADDNEQFF. The CDR3 nucleotides read TGTGCCAGCACCCTGCGCGCGGCCGACGACAATGAGCAGTTCTTC.

The V gene is TRBV27, the J gene TRBJ2-3; the match to TRBD2 covers 7 bases. The length of the CDR3 is 15 residues. V shed 3 bases and J 3 bases; nucleotides not matched to a gene: 6. CDR1 is MNHEY and CDR2 is SMNVEV in the germline V gene (reference sequence). The chain's CDR3 is CASSLGAGMTDTQYF. The CDR3, as DNA: TGTGCCAGCAGTTTGGGAGCGGGGATGACAGATACGCAGTATTTT.

The chain is built from TRBV7-9 and TRBJ1-2; the D is unclear. This CDR3 comprises 10 residues. V lost 1 base, J lost 14 bases, and 8 bases lay in between. Germline V gene sequence: CDR1 SEHNR, CDR2 FQNEAQ (reference sequence). In nucleotides, the CDR3 is TGTGCCAGCAGCTTAGAAGTCCAGACCTTC. Translating gives CASSLEVQTF.

The rearrangement links TRBV6-1 to TRBJ1-1; 7 nucleotides agree with TRBD1. Trimming took 4 bases from V and 5 from J; bases not matched to a gene: 4. The CDR3 has 13 residues. Germline values: CDR1 MNHNS, CDR2 SASEGT. CDR3 amino acids: CASSGQGNTEAFF. The CDR3 region has the DNA TGTGCCAGCAGTGGACAGGGAAATACTGAAGCTTTCTTT.

The V call is TRBV29-1, the J call TRBJ1-1; 11 bases map to TRBD1. V lost 7 bases, J lost 3 bases, and 7 bases stayed unmatched. The CDR3 is 14 residues long. CDR1 SQVTM and CDR2 ANQGSEA come from the germline V gene. The CDR3 reads CSARTGGFDTEAFF. Written as DNA, the CDR3 is TGCAGCGCCCGGACAGGGGGCTTCGACACTGAAGCTTTCTTT.

The chain combines TRBV6-4 with TRBJ1-2, with TRBD1 identical over 7 bases. V was pared by 2 bases and J by 6 bases, with 3 bases of the junction left unmatched. Germline lookup yields CDR1 MRHNA and CDR2 SNTAGT. CDR3 length: 13 residues. The CDR3 coding sequence is TGTGCCAGCAGTGACAGGGACAGTGATGGCTACACCTTC. Its protein product is CASSDRDSDGYTF.

The rearrangement uses TRBV18 and TRBJ2-3; D is ambiguous. Per the germline V gene, CDR1 is KGHSH and CDR2 is LQKENI. V was pared by 5 bases and J by 7 bases, with 7 bases between. The CDR3 consists of 11 residues. CDR3 sequence reads: CASSTRNTQYF. CDR3 DNA: TGTGCCAGCTCAACCAGGAATACGCAGTATTTT.

The J gene is TRBJ1-6, the V gene TRBV7-2; 8 nucleotides line up with TRBD1. Per the germline V gene, CDR1 is SGHTA and CDR2 is FQGNSA. CDR3 size: 15 residues. V dropped 1 base and J dropped 10; count of bases not matched to a gene: 6. The CDR3 loop is CASSLGAGGPSPLHF. CDR3 sequence (DNA): TGTGCCAGCAGCTTAGGGGCAGGGGGCCCGTCACCCCTCCACTTT.

J is TRBJ2-7 and V is TRBV7-9; 7 positions agree with TRBD2. Germline V gene data show CDR1 as SEHNR and CDR2 as FQNEAQ (reference sequence). This CDR3 contains 14 residues. Unmatched junction bases numbered 3, after V lost 2 bases and J lost 2 bases. CDR3 coding DNA: TGTGCCAGCAGCTTAAGCGCGGGAGCCTACGAGCAGTACTTC. This sequence encodes CASSLSAGAYEQYF.

The chain employs TRBV7-9 and TRBJ1-5; D gene uncertain. The CDR3 contains 14 residues. Trimming removed 4 bases at V and 3 bases at J, with 10 bases between. CDR1 SEHNR and CDR2 FQNEAQ come from the germline V gene (reference sequence). This chain's CDR3 is CASSSGLVNQPQHF. DNA of the CDR3: TGTGCCAGCAGCTCTGGACTCGTCAATCAGCCCCAGCATTTT.

The rearrangement joins TRBV7-8 to TRBJ2-7; D is possibly TRBD1 (6 bases). The CDR3 is 14 residues long. Germline V gene sequence: CDR1 SGHVS, CDR2 FQNEAQ. V was trimmed by 1 base and J by 3 bases, leaving 10 bases between them. This CDR3 is CASSLGGGFYEQYF. CDR3 DNA: TGTGCCAGCAGCTTAGGAGGGGGATTCTACGAGCAGTACTTC.

V is TRBV6-5 and J is TRBJ2-7; no reliable D call. The V end lost 5 bases, the J end lost 3 bases, and 11 bases lay between the germline ends. CDR1 and CDR2 from the germline V gene are MNHEY and SVGAGI. The CDR3 covers 13 residues. The CDR3 DNA reads TGTGCCAGCAGTGCGACTGGAATCTACGAGCAGTACTTC. Protein sequence: CASSATGIYEQYF.

V gene TRBV29-1 combines with J gene TRBJ2-7; 10 bases align to TRBD2. V lost 3 bases to trimming and J lost 4 bases; unmatched junction nucleotides: 9. The CDR3 length is 15 residues. Germline V gene data show CDR1 as SQVTM and CDR2 as ANQGSEA. CDR3 DNA: TGCAGCGTTGATGGGGTAGCGGGAGGAGGATACGAGCAGTACTTC. This translates into CSVDGVAGGGYEQYF.

The rearrangement links TRBV4-3 to TRBJ2-1; weak D call: TRBD2 (6 bases). Germline V lookup: CDR1 LGHNA, CDR2 YSLEER. This CDR3 has 14 amino acids. Between the trimmed V and J ends, which lost 1 base and 9 bases, there was a span of 13 bases. CDR3 in amino acids: CASSQGLVSGEQFF. Written as DNA, the CDR3 is TGCGCCAGCAGCCAAGGACTAGTAAGCGGTGAGCAGTTCTTC.

This sequence joins TRBV5-6 and TRBJ1-2; D may be TRBD1 (6 bases). The V gene's germline CDR1 is SGHDT and CDR2 YYEEEE. The CDR3 has 14 amino acids. Trimming stripped 4 bases from V and 3 bases from J, with 13 bases between. This CDR3 reads CASSLQGSHYGYTF. DNA of the CDR3: TGTGCCAGCAGCCTACAGGGTAGCCACTATGGCTACACCTTC.

The rearrangement links TRBV5-1 to TRBJ2-3, with 8 bases matching TRBD2. J gave up 2 bases and V 5 bases, and 7 bases lay outside the gene matches. This CDR3 region has 15 residues. CDR1 and CDR2 from the germline V gene are SGHRS and YFSETQ. Here the CDR3 reads CASRRSGGNTDTQYF. In nucleotides, the CDR3 is TGCGCCAGCAGGAGGAGCGGGGGAAACACAGATACGCAGTATTTT.

V gene TRBV13 combines with J gene TRBJ1-6; no clear D. CDR3 length: 13 amino acids. V lost 0 bases to trimming and J lost 7 bases, with 4 bases between them. Germline loops: CDR1 PRHDT, CDR2 FYEKMQ (reference sequence). In DNA form, the CDR3 reads TGTGCCAGCAGCTTAGGGGAGAATTCACCCCTCCACTTT. Translating gives CASSLGENSPLHF.

J is TRBJ1-1 and V is TRBV29-1; D is ambiguous. The CDR3 has 14 amino acids. CDR1 is SQVTM and CDR2 is ANQGSEA in the germline V gene. The V end lost 3 bases, the J end lost 2 bases, and 13 bases lay between the germline ends. CDR3 region: CSVDPGVHNTEAFF. CDR3 DNA sequence: TGCAGCGTTGATCCCGGGGTTCACAACACTGAAGCTTTCTTT.

The chain links TRBV29-1 to TRBJ1-1, with 7 bases that match TRBD1. The trim removed 5 bases at V and 8 bases at J, leaving 5 bases unmatched. This CDR3 spans 11 amino acids. In germline, CDR1 is SQVTM, CDR2 ANQGSEA. CDR3 DNA: TGCAGCGTTAAGGGGGCGAAAGAAGCTTTCTTT. Translated, it gives CSVKGAKEAFF.

V and J are TRBV11-2 and TRBJ2-7; D possibly corresponds to TRBD2 (5 bases). The germline V gene encodes CDR1 SGHAT and CDR2 FQNNGV. Deletions cut 6 bases from V and 1 base from J, with 16 bases between. The CDR3 covers 15 residues. The DNA for the CDR3 is TGTGCCAGCAGTCACCCACGGGGAGCATCCTACGAGCAGTACTTC. Translation: CASSHPRGASYEQYF.

This chain joins TRBV6-5 and TRBJ1-1; no firm D call. Germline CDR1 reads MNHEY; CDR2 reads SVGAGI. V was trimmed by 6 bases and J by 5 bases, leaving 13 bases between them. CDR3 size: 13 residues. CDR3 sequence: CASSRQIETEAFF. In DNA, the CDR3 is TGTGCCAGCAGCCGCCAAATAGAAACTGAAGCTTTCTTT.

This chain uses TRBV6-5 with TRBJ1-1; D uncertain. This CDR3 has 12 residues. Trimming cost V 7 bases and J 0 bases, with 6 bases left between them. Per germline, CDR1 MNHEY and CDR2 SVGAGI. CDR3 in amino acids: CASNNMNTEAFF. In nucleotides, the CDR3 is TGTGCCAGCAACAACATGAACACTGAAGCTTTCTTT.